Listed below are T cell receptor beta chains from one sample, sequenced in a study of lymphopenia after photon versus proton radiotherapy. Only in-frame clones appear in the TCRdb table, and some are missing; sequencing was by immunoSEQ multiplex PCR. This sample has around 20,000 clones, with around 90% found just once. Sequenced here: peripheral blood, sampled from a patient treated with photon-based radiotherapy. The source of these receptors is a man between 60 and 70 years old with pancreatic cancer. CDR3s include the opening cysteine and the closing phenylalanine or tryptophan. The order of the fields is V gene, clone size, J gene, D gene, CDR3 length, CDR3 protein, CDR3 DNA. The D gene is left open where the match is weak. Size tells how often a clone was seen (once, few, many) or the class of an expanded clone, and some rows leave it out.

V: TRBV2
size: NA
J: TRBJ1-5
D: NA
length: 13
CDR3: CASRDRFPQPQHF
DNA: TGTGCCAGCAGGGACAGATTTCCTCAGCCCCAGCATTTT

V: TRBV7-3
size: NA
J: TRBJ1-5
D: NA
length: 13
CDR3: CASSSTVNQPQHF
DNA: TGTGCCAGCAGCTCGACAGTTAATCAGCCCCAGCATTTT

V: TRBV7-2
size: NA
J: TRBJ1-2
D: NA
length: 13
CDR3: CASSVLELYGYTF
DNA: TGTGCCAGCAGCGTATTAGAGTTGTATGGCTACACCTTC

V: TRBV25-1
size: NA
J: TRBJ1-6
D: NA
length: 13
CDR3: CASSDFHTSPLHF
DNA: TGTGCCAGCAGTGATTTTCACACTTCACCCCTCCACTTT

V: TRBV15
size: NA
J: TRBJ2-3
D: NA
length: 15
CDR3: CATSWQKINTDTQYF
DNA: TGTGCCACCAGCTGGCAGAAAATCAACACAGATACGCAGTATTTT

V: TRBV2
size: NA
J: TRBJ2-1
D: TRBD2
length: 14
CDR3: CASSQLAGRDEQFF
DNA: TGTGCCAGCAGCCAGCTAGCGGGGAGGGATGAGCAGTTCTTC

V: TRBV5-5
size: NA
J: TRBJ1-2
D: NA
length: 15
CDR3: CASSLIQGRTDGYTF
DNA: TGTGCCAGCAGCTTAATCCAGGGAAGGACTGATGGCTACACCTTC

V: TRBV7-9
size: few
J: TRBJ1-5
D: NA
length: 14
CDR3: CASSSGTVDQPQHF
DNA: TGTGCCAGCAGCTCAGGGACTGTTGATCAGCCCCAGCATTTT

V: TRBV7-9
size: NA
J: TRBJ2-1
D: NA
length: 11
CDR3: CASSVRNEQFF
DNA: TGTGCCAGCAGCGTCCGCAATGAGCAGTTCTTC

V: TRBV7-9
size: NA
J: TRBJ1-4
D: NA
length: 13
CDR3: CASQPGWSEKLFF
DNA: TGTGCCAGCCAACCGGGTTGGTCTGAAAAACTGTTTTTT

V: TRBV5-6
size: NA
J: TRBJ2-2
D: TRBD2
length: 15
CDR3: CASNLGLAGAGELFF
DNA: TGTGCCAGCAATTTGGGACTAGCGGGGGCCGGGGAGCTGTTTTTT

V: TRBV6-1
size: NA
J: TRBJ2-7
D: NA
length: 15
CDR3: CASFLSDSWSYEQYF
DNA: TGTGCCAGCTTCCTCTCGGACAGTTGGTCCTACGAGCAGTACTTC

V: TRBV6-5
size: NA
J: TRBJ1-2
D: TRBD1
length: 16
CDR3: CASSYSRGGRGYGYTF
DNA: TGTGCCAGCAGTTACTCGAGAGGGGGCCGGGGCTATGGCTACACCTTC

V: TRBV6-5
size: NA
J: TRBJ2-7
D: NA
length: 14
CDR3: CASSPIPGSYEQYF
DNA: TGTGCCAGCAGTCCGATCCCGGGGTCCTACGAGCAGTACTTC

V: TRBV11-2
size: NA
J: TRBJ2-7
D: TRBD1
length: 16
CDR3: CASSSQTGGLSYEQYF
DNA: TGTGCCAGCAGCTCGCAAACAGGGGGACTCTCCTACGAGCAGTACTTC

V: TRBV19
size: NA
J: TRBJ2-3
D: NA
length: 16
CDR3: CASSIGAGDRTDTQYF
DNA: TGTGCCAGTAGTATAGGGGCAGGGGATAGGACAGATACGCAGTATTTT

V: TRBV9
size: NA
J: TRBJ1-4
D: NA
length: 14
CDR3: CASSVDGTNEKLFF
DNA: TGTGCCAGCAGCGTTGACGGAACTAATGAAAAACTGTTTTTT

V: TRBV4-3
size: NA
J: TRBJ2-7
D: NA
length: 14
CDR3: CASSRDHRDYEQYF
DNA: TGCGCCAGCAGCCGGGATCACAGGGACTACGAGCAGTACTTC

V: TRBV7-2
size: NA
J: TRBJ2-3
D: NA
length: 16
CDR3: CASSLAPQGRTDTQYF
DNA: TGTGCCAGCAGCTTAGCGCCACAGGGACGCACAGATACGCAGTATTTT

V: TRBV6-5
size: once
J: TRBJ2-7
D: NA
length: 15
CDR3: CASSLTQGAPYEQYF
DNA: TGTGCCAGCAGCCTCACACAGGGAGCCCCCTACGAGCAGTACTTC

V: TRBV10-3
size: NA
J: TRBJ1-1
D: TRBD1
length: 15
CDR3: CAIRGTGDWNTEAFF
DNA: TGTGCCATCAGGGGGACAGGGGACTGGAACACTGAAGCTTTCTTT

V: TRBV7-2
size: NA
J: TRBJ2-1
D: TRBD2
length: 18
CDR3: CASSPGTSGYYPYNEQFF
DNA: TGTGCCAGCAGCCCAGGGACTAGCGGGTACTATCCCTACAATGAGCAGTTCTTC

V: TRBV9
size: NA
J: TRBJ1-4
D: TRBD1
length: 16
CDR3: CASSTRTGGGREKLFF
DNA: TGTGCCAGCAGCACAAGGACAGGGGGCGGAAGGGAAAAACTGTTTTTT